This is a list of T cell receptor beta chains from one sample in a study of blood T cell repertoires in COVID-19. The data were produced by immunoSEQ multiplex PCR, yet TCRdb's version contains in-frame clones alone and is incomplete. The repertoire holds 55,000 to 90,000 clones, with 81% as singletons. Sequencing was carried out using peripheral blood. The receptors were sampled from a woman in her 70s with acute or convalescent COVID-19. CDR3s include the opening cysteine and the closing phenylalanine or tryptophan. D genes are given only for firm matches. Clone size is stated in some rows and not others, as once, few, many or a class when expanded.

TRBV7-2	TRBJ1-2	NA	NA	TGTGCCAGCAGCTTCTCGGGGACTAACTATGGCTACACCTTC	CASSFSGTNYGYTF
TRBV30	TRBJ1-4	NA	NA	TGTGCCTGGACCAGGACTAATGAAAAACTGTTTTTT	CAWTRTNEKLFF
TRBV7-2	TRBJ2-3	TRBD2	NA	TGTGCCAGCAGCTTTAGCGGGGGGGCAGGAGCTGATACGCAGTATTTT	CASSFSGGAGADTQYF
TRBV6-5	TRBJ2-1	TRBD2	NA	TGTGCCAGCTCCCGGGTAGCGGGAGTAGGTGAGCAGTTCTTC	CASSRVAGVGEQFF
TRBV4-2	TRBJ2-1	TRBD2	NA	TGTGCCAGCAGCCCGTGGGGGGGGAGGGCCGACAATGAGCAGTTCTTC	CASSPWGGRADNEQFF
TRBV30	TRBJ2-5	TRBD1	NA	TGTGCCTGGAGTGGGCTCAAGGGGGCAGGGGGGACCCAGTACTTC	CAWSGLKGAGGTQYF
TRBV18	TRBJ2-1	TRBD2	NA	TGTGCCAGCCGGCCCCGTACTAGCGCCAACAATGAGCAGTTCTTC	CASRPRTSANNEQFF
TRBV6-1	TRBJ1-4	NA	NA	TGTGCCAGCAGTGAGCTGCGACAAAACGAAAAACTGTTTTTT	CASSELRQNEKLFF
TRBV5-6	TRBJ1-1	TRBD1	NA	TGTGCCAGCAGGAGGAACGACAGGGGGAGAACTGAAGCTTTCTTT	CASRRNDRGRTEAFF
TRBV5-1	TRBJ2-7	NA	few	TGCGCCAGCAGCTTGGAACAGGGCTTCTACGAGCAGTACTTC	CASSLEQGFYEQYF
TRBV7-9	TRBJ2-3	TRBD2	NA	TGTGCCAGCAGCTTGGTCGCGGGGGGCCTCCGGACGGATACGCAGTATTTT	CASSLVAGGLRTDTQYF
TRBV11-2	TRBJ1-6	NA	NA	TGTGCCAGCAGCGGGGCAGGGGATAATTCACCCCTCCACTTT	CASSGAGDNSPLHF
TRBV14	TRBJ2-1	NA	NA	TGTGCCAGCAGCCTCACTCTGGGGCCCTACAATGAGCAGTTCTTC	CASSLTLGPYNEQFF
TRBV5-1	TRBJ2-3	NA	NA	TGCGCCAGCAGCTTGTGGGCTAGCGAGGCAGATACGCAGTATTTT	CASSLWASEADTQYF
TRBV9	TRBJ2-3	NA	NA	TGTGCCAGCAGCGTAGGGGTTGAGTCTAGCTCAGATACGCAGTATTTT	CASSVGVESSSDTQYF
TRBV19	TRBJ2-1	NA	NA	TGTGCCAGTAGAGTAGGACACAACTCCTACAATGAGCAGTTCTTC	CASRVGHNSYNEQFF
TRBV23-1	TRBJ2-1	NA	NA	TGCGCCAGCAGTCAACTAGCGTACAGAGACAATGAGCAGTTCTTC	CASSQLAYRDNEQFF
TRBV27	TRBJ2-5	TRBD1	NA	TGTGCCAGCAAGGGGGCAGGATTATCCGAGACCCAGTACTTC	CASKGAGLSETQYF
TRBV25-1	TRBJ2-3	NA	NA	TGTGCCAGCAGTGAATCTTATGTGACAGATACGCAGTATTTT	CASSESYVTDTQYF
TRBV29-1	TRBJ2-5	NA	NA	TGCAGCGTTGAAGGATTGGCAGGGGCGAAGACCCAGTACTTC	CSVEGLAGAKTQYF
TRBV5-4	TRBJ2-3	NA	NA	TGTGCCAGCGTTTTATTCACAGATACGCAGTATTTT	CASVLFTDTQYF
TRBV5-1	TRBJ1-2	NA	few	TGCGCCAGCAGCTTGGAGGTAGGAGGAGCCTATGGCTACACCTTC	CASSLEVGGAYGYTF
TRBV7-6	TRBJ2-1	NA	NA	TGTGCCAGCAGCTTAGGGTACGGTGAGCAGTTCTTC	CASSLGYGEQFF
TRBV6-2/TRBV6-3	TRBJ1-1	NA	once	TGTGCCAGCAGTTGGGACACCGGGTTTGAAGCTTTCTTT	CASSWDTGFEAFF
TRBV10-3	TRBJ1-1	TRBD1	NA	TGTGCCATCACCGCACGACAGGGGGCCTCTATGAACACTGAAGCTTTCTTT	CAITARQGASMNTEAFF
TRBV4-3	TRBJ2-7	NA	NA	TGCGCCAGCAGCCAAGGGCCTAGCTCCTACGAGCAGTACTTC	CASSQGPSSYEQYF
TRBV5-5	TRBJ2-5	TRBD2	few	TGTGCCAGCAGCTTGGCCCTAGCGCTCTGGGGAGGGCAAGAGACCCAGTACTTC	CASSLALALWGGQETQYF
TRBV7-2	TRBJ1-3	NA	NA	TGTGCCAGCAGCTTAGGCCCAGGCGGGGCTGGAAACACCATATATTTT	CASSLGPGGAGNTIYF
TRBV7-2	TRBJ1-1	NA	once	TGTGCCAGCAGCTTAGCGGGGTCAGGGGTCACGACTGAAGCTTTCTTT	CASSLAGSGVTTEAFF
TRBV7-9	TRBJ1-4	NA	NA	TGTGCCAGCAGCTTATTGAGCGCCGAGGGTGTAGGTGAAAAACTGTTTTTT	CASSLLSAEGVGEKLFF
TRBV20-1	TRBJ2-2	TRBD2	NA	TGCAGTGCTAGTAAGCTAGCGGAATCGAACACCGGGGAGCTGTTTTTT	CSASKLAESNTGELFF
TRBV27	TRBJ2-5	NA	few	TGTGCCAGCAGTTTTCCGGGTGAGACCCAGTACTTC	CASSFPGETQYF
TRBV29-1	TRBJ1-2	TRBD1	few	TGCAGCGTCCAAACAGGGGGATATGGCTACACCTTC	CSVQTGGYGYTF
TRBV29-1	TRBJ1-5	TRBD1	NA	TGCAGCGTTGAAGAGACAGGGGGCAATCAGCCCCAGCATTTT	CSVEETGGNQPQHF
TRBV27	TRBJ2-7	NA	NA	TGTGCCAGCAGTTCCACAGCCTACGAGCAGTACTTC	CASSSTAYEQYF
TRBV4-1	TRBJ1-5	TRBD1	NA	TGCGCCAGCAGCCAAGGTGGGACAGTGAACAATCAGCCCCAGCATTTT	CASSQGGTVNNQPQHF
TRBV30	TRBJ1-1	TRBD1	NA	TGTGCCTGGAGGGGAGTTACAGGGGGCACTGAAGCTTTCTTT	CAWRGVTGGTEAFF
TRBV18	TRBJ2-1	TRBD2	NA	TGTGCCAGCTCACCAGGGACTAGCGGGGCTTCAACCTACAATGAGCAGTTCTTC	CASSPGTSGASTYNEQFF
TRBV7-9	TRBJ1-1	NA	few	TGTGCCAGCAGCAAAACAGGGATAACTGAAGCTTTCTTT	CASSKTGITEAFF
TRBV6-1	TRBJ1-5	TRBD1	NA	TGTGCCAGCAGTGATTTGACAGGGAATCAGCCCCAGCATTTT	CASSDLTGNQPQHF
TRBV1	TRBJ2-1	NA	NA	TGCACCAGCAGCCTCAGGCGGGGGTCCTACAATGAGCAGTTCTTC	CTSSLRRGSYNEQFF
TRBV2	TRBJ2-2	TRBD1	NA	TGTGCCAGCAGGGAAACAGGGGGCGTAGACACCGGGGAGCTGTTTTTT	CASRETGGVDTGELFF
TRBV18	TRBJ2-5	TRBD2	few	TGTGCCAGCCACCGGGGTCGTCGGAGCGGGAGAATGGATCTAGCAGAGACCCAGTACTTC	CASHRGRRSGRMDLAETQYF
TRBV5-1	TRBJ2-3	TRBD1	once	TGCGCCAGCAGCCAGCAGGCAGGGGGCACGGATACGCAGTATTTT	CASSQQAGGTDTQYF
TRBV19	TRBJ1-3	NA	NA	TGTGCCAGTAGTATTGCCGGGAGCTCTGGAAACACCATATATTTT	CASSIAGSSGNTIYF
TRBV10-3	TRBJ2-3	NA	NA	TGTGCCATCAGTGATAACGGGAGCACAGATACGCAGTATTTT	CAISDNGSTDTQYF
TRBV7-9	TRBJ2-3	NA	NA	TGTGCCAGCAGCTTAGACGTCGAGTACCAGTATTTT	CASSLDVEYQYF
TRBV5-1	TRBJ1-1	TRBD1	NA	TGCGCCAGCAGCATGAGGACAGGGCGGAAAACTGAAGCTTTCTTT	CASSMRTGRKTEAFF
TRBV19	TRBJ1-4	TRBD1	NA	TGTGCCAGTAGTATTGACAGGGACGGAAAACTGTTTTTT	CASSIDRDGKLFF
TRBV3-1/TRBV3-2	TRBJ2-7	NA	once	TGTGCCAGCAGCCTAGCAAACTACGAGCAGTACTTC	CASSLANYEQYF
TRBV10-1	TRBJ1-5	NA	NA	TGCGCCAGCAGCCAGGGGCTGAATCAGCCCCAGCATTTT	CASSQGLNQPQHF
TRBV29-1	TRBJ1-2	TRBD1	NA	TGCAGCGTTGGGTGGGACAGCTCGTTGGGCTACACCTTC	CSVGWDSSLGYTF
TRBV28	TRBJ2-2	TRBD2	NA	TGTGCCAGCAGTTTGGCTAGCGGGAGTGGCGGGGAGCTGTTTTTT	CASSLASGSGGELFF
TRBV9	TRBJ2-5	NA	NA	TGTGCCAGCAGCTCCCGGACCTCGGGGGAGACCCAGTACTTC	CASSSRTSGETQYF
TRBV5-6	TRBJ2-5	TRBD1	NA	TGTGCCAGCAGCCAGACAGGGGCGGTGGAGACCCAGTACTTC	CASSQTGAVETQYF
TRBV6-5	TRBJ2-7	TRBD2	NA	TGTGCCAGCAGTTTCAGCGGGGGGACCTACGAGCAGTACTTC	CASSFSGGTYEQYF
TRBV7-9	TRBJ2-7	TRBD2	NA	TGTGCCAGCAGCTTGACTAGCGGGAGTCAAGAGCAGTACTTC	CASSLTSGSQEQYF
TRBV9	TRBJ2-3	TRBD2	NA	TGTGCCAGCAGCACACGACTAGCGGGAGTTTCAACAGATACGCAGTATTTT	CASSTRLAGVSTDTQYF
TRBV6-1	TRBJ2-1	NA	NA	TGTGCCAGCAGTGAAGATAGTACCCGCTCCTACAATGAGCAGTTCTTC	CASSEDSTRSYNEQFF